These 17 T cell receptor beta chains were sequenced from one sample in a study of cytomegalovirus exposure and HLA in healthy donors. Use of 60 Vbeta and 13 Jbeta primers characterized the PCR. Here immunoSEQ multiplex PCR was the method, and the copy in TCRdb shows in-frame clones only, minus some. Of some 120,000 clones listed, 76% were seen once; the top ten hold 1.9%. The sample comprised PBMCs. These receptors all stem from a man aged 50 to 60 in good health and CMV-seronegative.

CDR3 sequence reads: CASSYWQGSGNTIYF. DNA for the CDR3: TGTGCCAGCAGTTACTGGCAGGGTTCTGGAAACACCATATATTTT. The genes are TRBV6-5 and TRBJ1-3; possible D gene TRBD1, 5 bases. CDR3 length: 15 amino acids. Germline V lookup: CDR1 MNHEY, CDR2 SVGAGI. The ends were cut back, 1 base at V and 1 base at J, with 8 bases in the middle.

The chain has TRBV18 and TRBJ1-3; D uncertain. With 6 bases removed from V and 8 bases from J, the gap between germline ends came to 14 bases. CDR3 length equals 13 residues. Germline V gene sequence: CDR1 KGHSH, CDR2 LQKENI. Here the CDR3 reads CASSLGREDTIYF. CDR3 coding DNA: TGTGCCAGCTCCCTCGGAAGGGAGGACACCATATATTTT.

Written as DNA, the CDR3 is TGTGCCAGCAGCTTCACCGGGACAGGGGATGAGCCCCAGCATTTT. Encoded protein: CASSFTGTGDEPQHF. The chain links TRBV5-5 to TRBJ1-5; TRBD1 matches at 10 bases. This CDR3 contains 15 residues. Germline V gene lookup returns CDR1 SGHKS and CDR2 YYEKEE (reference sequence). With 2 bases clipped from V and 8 bases from J, the junction kept 7 bases outside the gene matches. Full variable domain (outside the CDR3, taken from reference TRBV5-5 and TRBJ1-5): DAGVTQSPTHLIKTRGQQVTLRCSPISGHKSVSWYQQVLGQGPQFIFQYYEKEERGRGNFPDRFSARQFPNYSSELNVNALLLGDSALYLCASSFTGTGDEPQHFGDGTRLSIL.

Points on this clone: Given the absence of the conserved phenylalanine or tryptophan at the CDR3 end, a read error is likely. The rearrangement uses TRBV19 and TRBJ1-2, with TRBD1 identical over 9 bases. From germline, CDR1 is LNHDA and CDR2 SQIVND (reference sequence). The CDR3 consists of 14 residues. In DNA form, the CDR3 reads TGTGCCAGTAGTGTAGACAGGGGGAGCAGTGGCTACACCCTC. As protein: CASSVDRGSSGYTL.

The genes are TRBV7-3 and TRBJ2-2, with 12 nucleotides matching TRBD2. Germline V gene data show CDR1 as SGHTA and CDR2 as FQGTGA. The CDR3 is 15 residues long. J gave up 5 bases and V 3 bases, and 1 base lay outside the gene matches. The CDR3 DNA reads TGTGCCAGCAGCTTTCTAGCGGGGGGGACCGGGGAGCTGTTTTTT. This codes for CASSFLAGGTGELFF.

The chain recombines TRBV7-9 with TRBJ1-1; 9 bases agree with TRBD1. With 1 base clipped from V and 4 bases from J, the junction kept 7 bases outside the gene matches. Germline CDR1 reads SEHNR; CDR2 reads FQNEAQ (reference sequence). This CDR3 spans 16 amino acids. The CDR3: CASSLVPGQGFTEAFF. CDR3 nucleotide sequence: TGTGCCAGCAGCTTAGTCCCGGGACAGGGATTCACTGAAGCTTTCTTT.

The V gene is TRBV5-8, the J gene TRBJ2-7, with a possible D match to TRBD2 (6 bases). Deletions cut 0 bases from V and 5 bases from J, with 9 bases between. Germline V gene data show CDR1 as SGHTS and CDR2 as YDEGEE. The CDR3 runs to 13 residues. The CDR3 sequence: CASSLGGENEQYV. In nucleotides, the CDR3 is TGTGCCAGCAGCTTGGGGGGGGAGAACGAGCAGTACGTC.

CDR3 nucleotide sequence: TGCAGCGTAACAGGGGCGGCATACGAGCAGTACTTC. It translates to CSVTGAAYEQYF. The J gene is TRBJ2-7, the V gene TRBV29-1; 7 bases are shared with TRBD1. Germline values: CDR1 SQVTM, CDR2 ANQGSEA. V shed 6 bases, J shed 4 bases, and the junction held 6 bases outside the gene matches. CDR3 length: 12 amino acids.

The rearrangement joins TRBV4-1 to TRBJ2-2; a weak D match, TRBD2 (6 bases). The CDR3 is 14 amino acids. V lost 7 bases and J lost 6, with 15 bases in between. The germline CDR1 and CDR2 sequences are MGHRA and YSYEKL. CDR3 nucleotide sequence: TGCGCCAGCAAAAGGGAGGAGGATTCCGGGGAGCTGTTTTTT. Protein sequence: CASKREEDSGELFF.

This chain connects TRBV7-2 to TRBJ2-5; 11 bases map to TRBD2. The end of the DNA is better explained by TRBJ2-7, so the J call may be wrong. Germline V lookup: CDR1 SGHTA, CDR2 FQGNSA. This CDR3 has 15 residues. CDR3: CASSLVSGGASEQYF. As DNA, the CDR3 is TGTGCCAGCAGCTTAGTTAGCGGGGGGGCCAGCGAGCAGTACTTC.

The chain combines TRBV2 with TRBJ2-2, with D maybe TRBD1 (7 bases). The V end lost 3 bases, the J end lost 7 bases, and 12 bases lay between the germline ends. Germline V gene lookup returns CDR1 SNHLY and CDR2 FYNNEI. This CDR3 is built from 14 residues. Written as DNA, the CDR3 is TGTGCCAGCAGTGATAGTCAGGGGGGCGGGGAGCTGTTTTTT. This sequence encodes CASSDSQGGGELFF.

The V and J genes are TRBV2 and TRBJ2-7; possible D gene TRBD2, 6 bases. The CDR3 has 13 amino acids. With 7 bases removed from V and 2 bases from J, the gap between germline ends came to 12 bases. Germline V gene lookup returns CDR1 SNHLY and CDR2 FYNNEI. CDR3 loop: CASKMGGPYEQYV. DNA of the CDR3: TGTGCCAGCAAAATGGGGGGTCCCTACGAGCAGTACGTC.

The gene calls are TRBV6-5 and TRBJ2-2; 7 bases align to TRBD1. V trimming: 4 bases; J trimming: 1 base; junction bases outside the gene matches: 6. The CDR3 length is 16 residues. From germline, CDR1 is MNHEY and CDR2 SVGAGI. CDR3 nucleotide sequence: TGTGCCAGCAGTTGGGGCGACAGGGTGAACACCGGGGAGCTGTTTTTT. This gives the protein CASSWGDRVNTGELFF.

The chain recombines TRBV1 with TRBJ2-7; the D segment call TRBD2 is taken from the table without a DNA check. TRBV1 is a documented pseudogene. The CDR3 sequence is 13 residues long. CDR3 DNA: TGCACCAGCAGCATTAGGAGGGTATACGAGCAGTACGTC. Its protein is CTSSIRRVYEQYV.

The V and J genes are TRBV2 and TRBJ1-4; 10 nucleotides match TRBD1. Trimming at V came to 3 bases and at J to 7 bases, leaving 5 bases not matched to a gene. Germline V gene sequence: CDR1 SNHLY, CDR2 FYNNEI. CDR3 length: 15 amino acids. CDR3 residues: CASSETGGLSEKLFF. The CDR3 coding sequence is TGTGCCAGCAGTGAGACAGGGGGCCTTAGTGAAAAACTGTTTTTT.

This clone was seen once. CDR3 sequence: CASSRGGEAFF. CDR3 bases: TGTGCCAGCAGCAGAGGCGGTGAAGCTTTCTTT. V usage is TRBV7-9 and J usage is TRBJ1-1; no firm D call. The CDR3 loop spans 11 amino acids. Germline-derived CDR1 and CDR2 are SEHNR and FQNEAQ (reference sequence). V shed 5 bases and J shed 7 bases, with 8 bases lying between them. The full variable domain, its missing parts supplied by reference TRBV7-9 and TRBJ1-1, is DTGVSQNPRHKITKRGQNVTFRCDPISEHNRLYWYRQTLGQGPEFLTYFQNEAQLEKSRLLSDRFSAERPKGSFSTLEIQRTEQGDSAMYLCASSRGGEAFFGQGTRLTVV.

The gene calls are TRBV28 and TRBJ1-1, with a possible D match to TRBD1 (5 bases). Germline lookup yields CDR1 MDHEN and CDR2 SYDVKM. Trimming removed 6 bases from V and 1 base from J, with 15 bases in between. CDR3 length: 15 amino acids. CDR3 protein: CASSTDGGENTEAFF. The CDR3 DNA follows: TGTGCCAGCAGCACCGACGGGGGGGAGAACACTGAAGCTTTCTTT.